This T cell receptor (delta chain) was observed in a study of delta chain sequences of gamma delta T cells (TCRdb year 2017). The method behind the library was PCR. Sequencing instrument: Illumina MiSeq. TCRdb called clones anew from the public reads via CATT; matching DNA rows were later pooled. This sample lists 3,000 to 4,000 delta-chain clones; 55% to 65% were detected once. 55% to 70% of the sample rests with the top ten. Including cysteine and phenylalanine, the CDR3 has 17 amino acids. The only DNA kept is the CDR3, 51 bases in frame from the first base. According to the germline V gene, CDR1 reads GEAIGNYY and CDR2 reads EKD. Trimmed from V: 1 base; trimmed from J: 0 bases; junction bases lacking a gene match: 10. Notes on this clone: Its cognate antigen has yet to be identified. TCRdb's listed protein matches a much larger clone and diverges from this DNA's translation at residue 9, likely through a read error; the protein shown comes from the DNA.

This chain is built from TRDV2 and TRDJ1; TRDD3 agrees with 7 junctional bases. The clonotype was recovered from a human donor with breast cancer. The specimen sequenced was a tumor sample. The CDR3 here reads CACDTLLGKRYTDKLIF. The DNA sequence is TGTGCCTGTGACACTCTACTGGGGAAACGGTACACCGATAAACTCATCTTT.